The clone carrying this TCR beta chain counts as medium-sized (0.01 to 0.1%). The antigen is unknown. The sample originates from a study of identical twins. Study-wide results and caveats: Out-of-frame alpha sequences shared by twins were enriched for low generation probability.

MiXCR was run by TCRdb on the 5' RACE reads, yielding one entry per CDR3 protein. Of 200,000 to 250,000 distinct CDR3 sequences listed, around 8.1% were seen once; the top ten hold around 1.8%. V shed 5 bases, J shed 4 bases, and the junction held 7 bases outside the gene matches. The CDR3 loop spans 14 amino acids. Germline V gene data show CDR1 as DFQATT and CDR2 as SNEGSKA (reference sequence). These sequences were also reported in another study, on yellow fever vaccine responses in identical twins.

The TCR comes from a woman under 30 in good health. This rearrangement joins TRBV20-1 to TRBJ2-5; the match to TRBD2 covers 10 bases. The sequencing sample was made of memory (CD45RO+) T cells sorted from blood. For the CDR3, the DNA is TGCAGTGCTGGACTAGCGGAAAGGGGAGAGACCCAGTACTTC. Protein: CSAGLAERGETQYF.